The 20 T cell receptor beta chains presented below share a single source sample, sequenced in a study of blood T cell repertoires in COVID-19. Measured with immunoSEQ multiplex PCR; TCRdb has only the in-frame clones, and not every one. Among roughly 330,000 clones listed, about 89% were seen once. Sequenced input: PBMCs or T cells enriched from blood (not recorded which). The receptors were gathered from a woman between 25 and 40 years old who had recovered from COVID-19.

The CDR3 DNA reads TGCGCCAGCAGTCTGGGGGGACAGGGAACCTACAATGAGCAGTTCTTC. Protein sequence: CASSLGGQGTYNEQFF. The gene calls are TRBV5-1 and TRBJ2-1; 9 nucleotides agree with TRBD1. From germline, CDR1 is SGHRS and CDR2 YFSETQ. The CDR3 is 16 residues long. Unmatched junction bases numbered 8, after V lost 5 bases and J lost 2 bases.

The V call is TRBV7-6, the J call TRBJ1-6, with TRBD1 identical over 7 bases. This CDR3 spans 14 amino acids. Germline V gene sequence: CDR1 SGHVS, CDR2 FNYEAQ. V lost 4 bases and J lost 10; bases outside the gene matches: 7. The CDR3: CASSSRRGQSPLHF. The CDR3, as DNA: TGTGCCAGCAGCTCCCGGAGGGGGCAATCACCCCTCCACTTT.

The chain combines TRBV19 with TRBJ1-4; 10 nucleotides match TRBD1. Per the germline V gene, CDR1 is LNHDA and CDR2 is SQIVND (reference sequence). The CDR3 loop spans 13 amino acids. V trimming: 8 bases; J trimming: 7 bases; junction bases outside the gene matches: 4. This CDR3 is CASCRTGGEKLFF. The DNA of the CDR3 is TGTGCCAGTTGTAGGACAGGGGGTGAAAAACTGTTTTTT.

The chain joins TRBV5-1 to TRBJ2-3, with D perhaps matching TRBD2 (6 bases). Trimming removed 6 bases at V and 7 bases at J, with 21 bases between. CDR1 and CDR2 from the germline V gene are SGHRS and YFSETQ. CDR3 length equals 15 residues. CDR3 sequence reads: CASKPQAEGGHTQYF. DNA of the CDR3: TGCGCCAGCAAACCTCAGGCGGAGGGAGGACATACGCAGTATTTT. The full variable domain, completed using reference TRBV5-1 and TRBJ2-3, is KAGVTQTPRYLIKTRGQQVTLSCSPISGHRSVSWYQQTPGQGLQFLFEYFSETQRNKGNFPGRFSGRQFSNSRSEMNVSTLELGDSALYLCASKPQAEGGHTQYFGPGTRLTVL.

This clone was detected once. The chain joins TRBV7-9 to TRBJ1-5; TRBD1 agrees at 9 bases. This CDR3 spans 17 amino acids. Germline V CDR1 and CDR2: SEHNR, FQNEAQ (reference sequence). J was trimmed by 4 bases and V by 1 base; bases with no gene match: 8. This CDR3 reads CASSLGSGQGWNQPQHF. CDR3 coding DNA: TGTGCCAGCAGCTTAGGGTCGGGACAGGGTTGGAATCAGCCCCAGCATTTT.

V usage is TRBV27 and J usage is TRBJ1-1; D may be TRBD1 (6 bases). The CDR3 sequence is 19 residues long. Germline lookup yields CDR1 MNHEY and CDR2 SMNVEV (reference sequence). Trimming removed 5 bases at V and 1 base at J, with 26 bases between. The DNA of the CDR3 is TGTGCCAGCAGTCAAGATTGGTTTGGAGGAACAGGGACGAACACTGAAGCTTTCTTT. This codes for CASSQDWFGGTGTNTEAFF.

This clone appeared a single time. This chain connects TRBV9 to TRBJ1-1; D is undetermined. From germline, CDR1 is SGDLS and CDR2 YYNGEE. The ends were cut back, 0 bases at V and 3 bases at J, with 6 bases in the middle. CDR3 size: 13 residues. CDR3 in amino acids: CASSVVLDTEAFF. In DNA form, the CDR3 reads TGTGCCAGCAGCGTAGTATTAGACACTGAAGCTTTCTTT.

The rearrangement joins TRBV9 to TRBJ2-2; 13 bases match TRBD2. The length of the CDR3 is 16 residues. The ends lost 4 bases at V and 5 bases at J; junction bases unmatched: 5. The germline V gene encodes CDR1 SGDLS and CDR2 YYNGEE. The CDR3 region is CASSRTSGGTTGELFF. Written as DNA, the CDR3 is TGTGCCAGCAGCCGGACTAGCGGGGGTACTACCGGGGAGCTGTTTTTT.

DNA for the CDR3: TGTGCCAGCAGTTTACCGCAGGACGGGGGTGAAAAACTGTTTTTT. It specifies CASSLPQDGGEKLFF. V usage is TRBV7-9 and J usage is TRBJ1-4, with D possibly TRBD1 on 5 matching bases. Deletions cut 6 bases from V and 7 bases from J, with 18 bases between. CDR1 SEHNR and CDR2 FQNEAQ come from the germline V gene (reference sequence). The CDR3 sequence is 15 residues long.

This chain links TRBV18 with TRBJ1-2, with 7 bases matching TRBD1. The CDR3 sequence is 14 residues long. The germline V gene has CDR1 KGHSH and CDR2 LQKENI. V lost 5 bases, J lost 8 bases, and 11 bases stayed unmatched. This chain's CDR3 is CASSSSDRVKGYTF. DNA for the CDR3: TGTGCCAGCTCATCCTCCGACAGGGTAAAAGGCTACACCTTC.

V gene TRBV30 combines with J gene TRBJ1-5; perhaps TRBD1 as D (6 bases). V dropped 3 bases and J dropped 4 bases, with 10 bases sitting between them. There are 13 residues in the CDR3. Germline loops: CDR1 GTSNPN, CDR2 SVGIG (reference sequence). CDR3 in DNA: TGTGCCTGGAGAGGGGGTCAGAATCAGCCCCAGCATTTT. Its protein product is CAWRGGQNQPQHF.

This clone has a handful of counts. CDR3 residues: CASSLGPGTTTYEQYF. The CDR3 DNA is TGCGCCAGCAGCTTGGGACCCGGGACAACGACCTACGAGCAGTACTTC. The chain carries TRBV5-1 and TRBJ2-7, with a possible D match to TRBD1 (6 bases). Germline assignment: CDR1 SGHRS and CDR2 YFSETQ. Deletions cut 0 bases from V and 2 bases from J, with 15 bases between. This CDR3 spans 16 amino acids.

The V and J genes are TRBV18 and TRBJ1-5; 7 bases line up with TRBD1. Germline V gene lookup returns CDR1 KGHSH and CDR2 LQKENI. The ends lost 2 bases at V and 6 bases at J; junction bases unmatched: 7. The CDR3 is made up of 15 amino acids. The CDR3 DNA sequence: TGTGCCAGCTCACCAACCAGGGGGAAGAGTCAGCCCCAGCATTTT. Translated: CASSPTRGKSQPQHF.

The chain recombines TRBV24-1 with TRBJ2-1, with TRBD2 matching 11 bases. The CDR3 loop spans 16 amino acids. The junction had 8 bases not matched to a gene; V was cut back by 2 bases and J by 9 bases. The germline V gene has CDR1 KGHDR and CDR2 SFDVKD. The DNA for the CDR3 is TGTGCCACCAGTGATTCAGATAGGGGGACTAGCGGTGAGCAGTTCTTC. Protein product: CATSDSDRGTSGEQFF.

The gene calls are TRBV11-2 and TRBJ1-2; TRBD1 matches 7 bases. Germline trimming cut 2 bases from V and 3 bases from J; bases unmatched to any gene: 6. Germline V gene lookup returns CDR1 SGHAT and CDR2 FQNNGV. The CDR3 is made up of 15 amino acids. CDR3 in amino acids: CASSLRTGADYGYTF. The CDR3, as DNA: TGTGCCAGCAGCTTAAGGACAGGAGCCGACTATGGCTACACCTTC.

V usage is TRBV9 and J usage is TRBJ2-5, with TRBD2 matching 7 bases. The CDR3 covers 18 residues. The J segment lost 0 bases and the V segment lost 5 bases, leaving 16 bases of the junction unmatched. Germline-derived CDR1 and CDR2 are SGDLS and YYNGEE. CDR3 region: CASSAPPASGLYQETQYF. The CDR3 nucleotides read TGTGCCAGCAGTGCCCCCCCGGCTAGCGGACTGTACCAAGAGACCCAGTACTTC.

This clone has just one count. The CDR3 spells CASRRDRPQHF. As DNA, the CDR3 is TGTGCCAGCAGGCGGGACCGGCCCCAGCATTTT. The chain is built from TRBV28 and TRBJ1-5, with a possible D match to TRBD1 (5 bases). The CDR3 length is 11 residues. Looked up from germline, CDR1 is MDHEN and CDR2 is SYDVKM. V shed 6 bases and J shed 9 bases, with 9 bases lying between them.

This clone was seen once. The CDR3 DNA is TGTGCCCGGACCGGGGGGGGCGCGGTCGGGGAGCTGTTTTTT. Translated, it gives CARTGGGAVGELFF. This chain joins TRBV30 and TRBJ2-2, with 8 bases fitting TRBD2. CDR3 size: 14 residues. CDR1 is GTSNPN, CDR2 SVGIG, per germline (reference sequence). V was pared by 8 bases and J by 7 bases, with 12 bases of the junction left unmatched.

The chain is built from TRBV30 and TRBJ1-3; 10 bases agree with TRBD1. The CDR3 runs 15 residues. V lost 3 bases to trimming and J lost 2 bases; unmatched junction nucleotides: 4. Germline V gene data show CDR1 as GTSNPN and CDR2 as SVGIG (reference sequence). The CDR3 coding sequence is TGTGCCTGGAGGAGGGGGACAGGGGCTGGAAACACCATATATTTT. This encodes CAWRRGTGAGNTIYF. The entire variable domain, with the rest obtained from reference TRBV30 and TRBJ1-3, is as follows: SQTIHQWPATLVQPVGSPLSLECTVEGTSNPNLYWYRQAAGRGLQLLFYSVGIGQISSEVPQNLSASRPQDRQFILSSKKLLLSDSGFYLCAWRRGTGAGNTIYFGEGSWLTVV.

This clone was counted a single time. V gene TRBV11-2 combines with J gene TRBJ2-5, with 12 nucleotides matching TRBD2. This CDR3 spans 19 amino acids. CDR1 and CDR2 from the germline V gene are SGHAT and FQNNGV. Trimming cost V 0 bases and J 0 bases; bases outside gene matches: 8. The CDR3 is CASSLDRLAGGRDQETQYF. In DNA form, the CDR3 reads TGTGCCAGCAGCTTAGATAGGCTAGCGGGGGGGCGTGACCAAGAGACCCAGTACTTC.